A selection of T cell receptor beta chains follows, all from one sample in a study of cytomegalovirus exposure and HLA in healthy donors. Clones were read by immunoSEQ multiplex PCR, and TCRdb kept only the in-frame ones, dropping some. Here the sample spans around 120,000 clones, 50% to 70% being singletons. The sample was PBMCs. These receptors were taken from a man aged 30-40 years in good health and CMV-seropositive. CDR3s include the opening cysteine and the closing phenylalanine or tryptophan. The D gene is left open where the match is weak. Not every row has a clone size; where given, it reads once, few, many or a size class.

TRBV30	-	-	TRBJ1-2	TGTGCCTGGAGTCCACAGGGCGGAACTGGCTACACCTTC	CAWSPQGGTGYTF
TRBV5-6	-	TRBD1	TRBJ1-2	TGTGCCAGCAGCTTGGGGGACAGCTATGGCTACACCTTC	CASSLGDSYGYTF
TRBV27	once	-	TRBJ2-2	TGTGCCAGCAGTTCCGGACTGCGCACCGGGGAGCTGTTTTTT	CASSSGLRTGELFF
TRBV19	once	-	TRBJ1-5	TGTGCCAGTACCCCTCGGGAGGGTTTCAATCAGCCCCAGCATTTT	CASTPREGFNQPQHF
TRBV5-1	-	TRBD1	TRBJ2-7	TGCGCCAGCCGATCCGACGGGACAGTCTACGAGCAGTACTTC	CASRSDGTVYEQYF
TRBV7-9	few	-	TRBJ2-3	TGTGCCAGCAGCTTCTCAGGGAGCACAGATACGCAGTATTTT	CASSFSGSTDTQYF
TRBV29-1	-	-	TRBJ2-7	TGCAGCGTTGGAGGCAATCCCTACGAGCAGTACTTC	CSVGGNPYEQYF
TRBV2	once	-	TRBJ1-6	TGTGCCAGCAGCCCCGGGGGAGGGGGCTATAATTCACCCCTCCACTTT	CASSPGGGGYNSPLHF
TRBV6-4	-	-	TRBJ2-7	TGTGCCAGCAGTGACTCGAGCAGGGTACCCTACGAGCAGTACTTC	CASSDSSRVPYEQYF
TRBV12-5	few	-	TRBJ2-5	TGTGCTAGTGGCAAGAGTGGTGTGGAGACCCAGTACTTC	CASGKSGVETQYF
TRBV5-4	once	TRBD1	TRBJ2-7	TGTGCCAGCAGCCCCGGGACAGACCCCTACGAGCAGTACTTC	CASSPGTDPYEQYF
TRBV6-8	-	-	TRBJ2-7	TGTGCCAGCAAGGGAAAGGGGGGGGACCACGAGCAGTACTTC	CASKGKGGDHEQYF
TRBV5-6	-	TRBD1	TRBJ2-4	TGTGCCAGCAGCTTGGGCGGCCCTGGACAGGGTGTGAACATTCAGTACTTC	CASSLGGPGQGVNIQYF
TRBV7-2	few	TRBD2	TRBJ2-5	TGTGCCAGCAGCAGGGAGGGCTTAGGGACCCAGTACTTC	CASSREGLGTQYF
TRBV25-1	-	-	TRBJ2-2	TGTGCCAGCAGTGCCCCAGGGATTGCGGTCGGGGAGCTGTTTTTT	CASSAPGIAVGELFF
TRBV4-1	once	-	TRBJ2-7	TGCGCCAGCAGCCAAGATCGTAACTACGAGCAGTACTTC	CASSQDRNYEQYF
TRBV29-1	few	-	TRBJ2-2	TGCAGCGTTGGACGGGGAGGTACCGGGGAGCTGTTTTTT	CSVGRGGTGELFF
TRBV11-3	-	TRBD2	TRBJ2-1	TGTGCCAGCAGCTTAAGACTAGCGGGGGACACTGAGCAGTTCTTC	CASSLRLAGDTEQFF
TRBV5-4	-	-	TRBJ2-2	TGTGCCAGCAGCCCAGACAGGCCGAACACCGGGGAGCTGTTTTTT	CASSPDRPNTGELFF